This T cell receptor beta chain was sequenced in a study of shared clonotypes between healthy human individuals. Study at large: Researchers assigned three CD4 naive, three CD4 memory, two CD8 naive and one CD8 memory plate to each donor.

The CDR3 runs to 16 residues. The V gene end was trimmed by 3 bases and the J gene end by 0 bases; junction bases not matched to a gene: 8. The germline V gene has CDR1 SNHLY and CDR2 FYNNEI. This clone was detected once. The antigen remains undetermined. Authors' data handling: Filtering differed for immunoSEQ, which gave only junction sequences without quality scores. The data were produced by immunoSEQ multiplex PCR, yet TCRdb's version contains in-frame clones alone and is incomplete. The D gene and trimming were derived from the DNA, and the V and J assignments and clone size from that table. The sample lists approximately 1.4 million clones, approximately 98% seen once, with about 0.45% in the top ten. Study results and limitations: Naive CD4 clonotype sharing across a few donors was about 5%.

This chain connects TRBV2 to TRBJ2-7; 7 bases are shared with TRBD1. Input material: naive CD4+ T cells sorted from blood. The subset denotes: CD45RA+ positively selected. This TCR came from a man under 40 in good health. The CDR3, as DNA: TGTGCCAGCAGTGAGACGGGACAGCTCAGCTCCTACGAGCAGTACTTC. Protein sequence: CASSETGQLSSYEQYF.